One sample yielded the 5 T cell receptor beta chains listed below, sequenced in a study of beta chain features in type 1 diabetes. The study reverse transcribed the entire isolated RNA, so it sequenced expressed TCRB transcripts. Using immunoSEQ multiplex PCR, the repertoire was profiled, and TCRdb retains in-frame clones only, with some absent. The sample lists about 150,000 clones, approximately 8.1% occurring once. Material for sequencing was central memory CD4+ T cells from blood. The receptors derive from a man aged 18 to 29 in good health.

The V call is TRBV5-1, the J call TRBJ2-5, with D possibly matching TRBD1 (6 bases). Germline values: CDR1 SGHRS, CDR2 YFSETQ. The CDR3 consists of 15 residues. Trimming removed 4 bases from V and 1 base from J, with 14 bases in between. The CDR3 region is CASSLGDTSQETQYF. CDR3 DNA sequence: TGCGCCAGCAGCCTGGGGGACACCTCCCAAGAGACCCAGTACTTC.

The chain recombines TRBV5-8 with TRBJ2-3; the match to TRBD2 covers 8 bases. The CDR3 consists of 16 residues. Germline V gives CDR1 SGHTS, CDR2 YDEGEE. The J segment lost 3 bases and the V segment lost 1 base, leaving 7 bases of the junction unmatched. The CDR3 sequence is CASSLTSGHYTDTQYF. The CDR3 DNA is TGTGCCAGCAGCTTGACTAGCGGTCATTATACAGATACGCAGTATTTT.

This clone was recorded a few times. This chain links TRBV6-5 with TRBJ2-5, with 8 bases fitting TRBD1. Per the germline V gene, CDR1 is MNHEY and CDR2 is SVGAGI. The CDR3 sequence is 14 residues long. The J segment lost 1 base and the V segment lost 5 bases, leaving 3 bases of the junction unmatched. The CDR3 is CASSRDRIQETQYF. CDR3 DNA: TGTGCCAGCAGTCGGGACAGGATCCAAGAGACCCAGTACTTC.

This clone was detected ten times or more. The CDR3 region is CASSPQAGGSNEQFF. The CDR3 DNA reads TGCGCCAGCAGCCCCCAGGCAGGGGGCAGCAATGAGCAGTTCTTC. The chain employs TRBV4-3 and TRBJ2-1; 8 bases map to TRBD1. The CDR3 has 15 residues. The V gene's germline CDR1 is LGHNA and CDR2 YSLEER. V dropped 4 bases and J dropped 6; count of bases not matched to a gene: 8.

This clone occurred many times. This chain joins TRBV28 and TRBJ2-5; D might be TRBD2 (5 bases). This CDR3 contains 14 residues. Germline V gene sequence: CDR1 MDHEN, CDR2 SYDVKM. V shed 6 bases and J shed 5 bases, with 16 bases lying between them. The chain's CDR3 is CASRAPGVVETQYF. The CDR3 DNA follows: TGTGCCAGCAGGGCCCCCGGGGTTGTTGAGACCCAGTACTTC.